This T cell receptor beta chain was identified in a study of chemoradiotherapy in HPV16-positive cancers. Turning to the study itself: Candidate HPV-specific T-cell clones and common TCR motifs came from functional assays in a couple of HPV16-positive patients.

Repeated repertoire sampling spanned the course of chemoradiotherapy. Points on this clone: No antigen is known for it.

Produced via immunoSEQ multiplex PCR; TCRdb's table is partial and in-frame only. This table has about 68,000 clones, 88% appearing once. Study findings and constraints: HPV-responsive T-cell expansion during chemoradiotherapy was linked to improved recurrence-free survival in HPV16-positive patients.

This sample comprised blood, obtained from a patient who underwent chemoradiotherapy. The TCR originated in a human donor with HPV-associated anogenital cancer.

CDR3 region: CASSASGAIVGTGELFF. In DNA, the CDR3 is TGTGCCAGTAGTGCCTCGGGAGCTATTGTGGGGACCGGGGAGCTGTTTTTT. The chain has TRBV19 and TRBJ2-2, with D possibly TRBD2 on 6 matching bases. Trimming removed 5 bases at V and 5 bases at J, with 21 bases between. The length of the CDR3 is 17 residues. From germline, CDR1 is LNHDA and CDR2 SQIVND (reference sequence).